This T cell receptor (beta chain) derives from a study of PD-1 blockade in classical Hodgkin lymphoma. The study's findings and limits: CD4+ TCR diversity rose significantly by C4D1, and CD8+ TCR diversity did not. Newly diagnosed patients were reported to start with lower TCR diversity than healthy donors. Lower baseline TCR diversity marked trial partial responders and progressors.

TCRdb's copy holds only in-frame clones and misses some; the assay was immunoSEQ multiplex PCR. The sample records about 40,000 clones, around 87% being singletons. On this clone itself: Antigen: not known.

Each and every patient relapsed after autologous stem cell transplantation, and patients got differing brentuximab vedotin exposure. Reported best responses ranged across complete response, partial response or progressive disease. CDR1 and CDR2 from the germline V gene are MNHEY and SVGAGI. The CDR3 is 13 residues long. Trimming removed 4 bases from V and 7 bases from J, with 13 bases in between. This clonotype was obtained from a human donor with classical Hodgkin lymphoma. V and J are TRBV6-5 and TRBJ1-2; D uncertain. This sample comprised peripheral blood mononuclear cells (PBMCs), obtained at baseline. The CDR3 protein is CASSSQNLSGYTF. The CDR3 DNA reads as TGTGCCAGCAGTTCCCAAAATCTCAGTGGCTACACCTTC.